Shown below are 13 T cell receptor beta chains from a single sample sequenced in a study of cytomegalovirus exposure and HLA in healthy donors. Primers included in the PCR were 60 Vbeta and 13 Jbeta primers. Profiling relied on immunoSEQ multiplex PCR, and the TCRdb table lists in-frame clones only, not all of them. The repertoire has more than 95,000 clones, 83% of them found once; the top ten carry about 20%. The source material was PBMCs. These receptors all come from a man between 18 and 35 years old in good health and CMV-seropositive.

V gene TRBV28 combines with J gene TRBJ2-6; TRBD2 might be the D (6 bases). Trimming cost V 5 bases and J 2 bases, with 13 bases left between them. This CDR3 has 16 residues. From germline, CDR1 is MDHEN and CDR2 SYDVKM. For the CDR3, the DNA is TGTGCCAGCAGTCCAAGTGGAGGGGCTGGGGCCAACGTCCTGACTTTC. Translation gives CASSPSGGAGANVLTF.

This chain links TRBV9 with TRBJ2-2, with D perhaps matching TRBD2 (7 bases). This CDR3 is 16 amino acids long. The germline V gene encodes CDR1 SGDLS and CDR2 YYNGEE. V gave up 4 bases and J gave up 5 bases, with 18 bases separating them. Here the CDR3 reads CASSLGSGGGTGELFF. CDR3 sequence (DNA): TGTGCCAGCAGCCTTGGGTCGGGGGGCGGGACCGGGGAGCTGTTTTTT.

The CDR3 sequence: CASSLPAQGRGTEAFF. Written as DNA, the CDR3 is TGTGCCAGCAGTTTACCCGCCCAGGGGCGCGGCACTGAAGCTTTCTTT. The chain has TRBV28 and TRBJ1-1; TRBD1 is a possible D gene (6 bases). This CDR3 has 16 residues. Trimming shortened V by 2 bases and J by 4 bases, and 17 bases separated the two germline ends. The germline V gene encodes CDR1 MDHEN and CDR2 SYDVKM.

The chain combines TRBV14 with TRBJ2-1; the match to TRBD2 covers 9 bases. Germline-derived CDR1 and CDR2 are SGHDN and FVKESK. Losses at the gene ends were 4 bases for V and 6 bases for J; bases not matched to a gene: 13. CDR3 size: 17 residues. The CDR3 DNA reads as TGTGCCAGCAGCCGTCGCCTAGCGGGGCTCCCTTTCAATGAGCAGTTCTTC. Translation: CASSRRLAGLPFNEQFF.

The genes are TRBV2 and TRBJ1-1; D gene uncertain. Germline CDR1 is SNHLY and CDR2 is FYNNEI. The CDR3 extends over 14 amino acids. Trimming shortened V by 8 bases and J by 4 bases, and 17 bases separated the two germline ends. CDR3 nucleotides: TGTGCCAGCGACACAGAGGGCCTGGGCACTGAAGCTTTCTTT. It yields the protein CASDTEGLGTEAFF.

Remarks on this clone: The same CDR3 can be traced to other DNA sequences in this sample. V gene TRBV18 combines with J gene TRBJ2-3; 7 positions match TRBD1. With 3 bases clipped from V and 0 bases from J, the junction kept 3 bases outside the gene matches. The CDR3 runs 15 residues. Germline V gene sequence: CDR1 KGHSH, CDR2 LQKENI. Here the CDR3 reads CASSPRDSSTDTQYF. DNA of the CDR3: TGTGCCAGCTCACCTCGGGACAGCAGCACAGATACGCAGTATTTT.

J is TRBJ2-7 and V is TRBV7-3, with 9 positions matching TRBD1. The CDR3 spans 15 residues. Germline CDR1 reads SGHTA; CDR2 reads FQGTGA. V was pared by 4 bases and J by 2 bases, with 6 bases of the junction left unmatched. The CDR3 loop reads CASSSTGTGPYEQYF. In DNA, the CDR3 is TGTGCCAGCAGCTCAACCGGGACAGGGCCCTACGAGCAGTACTTC.

The rearrangement links TRBV5-1 to TRBJ1-3, with D perhaps TRBD1 (6 bases). The germline V gene has CDR1 SGHRS and CDR2 YFSETQ. There are 14 residues in the CDR3. V lost 5 bases and J 2 bases, leaving 11 bases between the germline ends. Here the CDR3 reads CASREQGTGNTIYF. The DNA of the CDR3 is TGCGCCAGCAGGGAACAGGGAACTGGAAACACCATATATTTT.

This clone has just one count. V gene TRBV30 combines with J gene TRBJ2-6, with D possibly matching TRBD2 (5 bases). The CDR3 is made up of 19 amino acids. Germline-derived CDR1 and CDR2 are GTSNPN and SVGIG (reference sequence). Trimming cost V 8 bases and J 0 bases, with 26 bases left between them. CDR3 in amino acids: CARQGEGTIHSSGANVLTF. The CDR3 coding sequence is TGTGCCCGTCAAGGAGAGGGCACAATCCATAGCTCTGGGGCCAACGTCCTGACTTTC.

The V and J genes are TRBV19 and TRBJ1-1, with TRBD1 matching 10 bases. The CDR3 consists of 16 residues. The germline CDR1 and CDR2 sequences are LNHDA and SQIVND (reference sequence). V lost 4 bases, J lost 10 bases, and 15 bases stayed unmatched. CDR3 residues: CASSSRAGTGELLAFF. CDR3 DNA: TGTGCCAGTAGTAGCCGCGCCGGGACAGGGGAATTGTTAGCTTTCTTT.

This clone was observed a handful of times. This chain joins TRBV6-1 and TRBJ2-1; 8 nucleotides align to TRBD2. The germline CDR1 and CDR2 sequences are MNHNS and SASEGT. J lost 8 bases, V lost 8 bases, and 11 bases had no gene match. CDR3 length: 14 amino acids. CDR3 protein: CASYRLAGHDEQFF. As DNA, the CDR3 is TGTGCCAGCTATCGCCTAGCGGGTCACGATGAGCAGTTCTTC.

The chain joins TRBV6-1 to TRBJ2-2; 7 bases fit TRBD2. Germline V gene sequence: CDR1 MNHNS, CDR2 SASEGT. This CDR3 is built from 15 residues. The CDR3 DNA reads TGTGCGATCGGGGAGGGCAGGGCAAACACCGGGGAGCTGTTTTTT. It specifies CAIGEGRANTGELFF.

The chain uses TRBV28 and TRBJ2-7, with TRBD1 matching over 8 bases. The CDR3 consists of 15 residues. Germline lookup yields CDR1 MDHEN and CDR2 SYDVKM. With V trimmed by 2 bases and J by 9 bases, 12 bases remained unmatched. The CDR3: CASSLATGGTTGQYF. The CDR3 DNA reads TGTGCCAGCAGTTTAGCTACAGGGGGAACTACGGGGCAGTACTTC.